This TCR beta chain is from a study of T cells after yellow fever vaccination. There are 14 residues in the CDR3. Trimming removed 1 base at V and 3 bases at J, with 8 bases between. CDR1 and CDR2 (germline): SGHVS, FNYEAQ. TCRdb used MiXCR to reprocess the 5' RACE reads, holding one entry per CDR3 protein. The table has approximately 300,000 distinct CDR3 sequences, 10% to 15% seen once. The starting material was CD4+ T cells sorted from PBMCs, obtained 45 days after the yellow fever booster vaccination. The sequence came from a man aged 25-40 years who received the YFV17D yellow fever vaccine. V usage is TRBV7-6 and J usage is TRBJ2-3; D is undetermined. DNA for the CDR3: TGTGCCAGCAGCTTAGAGGTCGGAACAGATACGCAGTATTTT. Translating gives CASSLEVGTDTQYF.